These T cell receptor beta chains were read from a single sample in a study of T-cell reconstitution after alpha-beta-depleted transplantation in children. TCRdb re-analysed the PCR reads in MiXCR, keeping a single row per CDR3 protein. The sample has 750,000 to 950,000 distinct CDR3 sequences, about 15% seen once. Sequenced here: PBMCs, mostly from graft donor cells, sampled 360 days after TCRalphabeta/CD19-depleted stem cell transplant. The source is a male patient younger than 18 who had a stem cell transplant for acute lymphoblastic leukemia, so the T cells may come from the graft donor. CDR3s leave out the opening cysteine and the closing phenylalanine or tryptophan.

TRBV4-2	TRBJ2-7	ASSQEGQRAYEQY
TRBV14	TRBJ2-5	ASSHLSQETQY
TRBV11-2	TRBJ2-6	ASQGRSGANVLT
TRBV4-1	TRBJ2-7	ASSLSPLSGVKPYEQY
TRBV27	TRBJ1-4	ASRGYEKLF
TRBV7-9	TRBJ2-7	ATQGQPYEQY
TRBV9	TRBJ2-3	ASSVVREAPTDTQY
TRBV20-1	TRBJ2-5	SARDYGGEETQY
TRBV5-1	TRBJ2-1	ASSLDGVIYNEQF
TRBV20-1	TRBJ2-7	SARAKERRVLFYEQY
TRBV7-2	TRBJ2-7	ASSTAGTGASYEQY
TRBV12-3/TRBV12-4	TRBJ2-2	ASSLSSWNTGELF
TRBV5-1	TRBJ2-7	ASSFAGASRSYEQY
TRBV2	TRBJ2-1	ASSGDLDSYNEQF
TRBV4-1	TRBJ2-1	ASSQPRNRGNEQF
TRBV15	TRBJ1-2	ATSSQVTGHYGYT
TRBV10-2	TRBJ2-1	ASRGLAEYNEQF
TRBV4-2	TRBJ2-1	ASSQIHLANEQF
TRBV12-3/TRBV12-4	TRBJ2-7	ASSSPSEPYEQY
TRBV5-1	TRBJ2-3	ASSTGTGPTDTQY
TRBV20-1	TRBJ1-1	SASRDGGLTEAF
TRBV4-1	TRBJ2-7	ASSPREPGSYEQY
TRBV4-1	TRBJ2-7	ASSLGVAGDPAYEQY
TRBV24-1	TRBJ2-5	ATSDGQETQY
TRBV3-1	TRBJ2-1	ASSPIANEQF
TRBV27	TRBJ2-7	ASSREASYEQY
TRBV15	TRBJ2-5	ATSRDWETQY
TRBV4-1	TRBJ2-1	ASSPTGGRPRRPWEQF
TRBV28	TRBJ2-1	ATKLRDSSYNEQF
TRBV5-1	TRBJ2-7	ASSFPGTSPYEQY
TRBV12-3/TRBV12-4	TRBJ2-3	ASIKRQGAPLAQY
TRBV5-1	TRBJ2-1	ASLSGGDYNEQF
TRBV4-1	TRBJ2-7	ASSQLGRDRGLYEQY
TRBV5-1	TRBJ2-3	ASSSRQASTDTQY
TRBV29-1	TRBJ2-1	SARLAGYNEQF
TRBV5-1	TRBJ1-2	ASSLKGQGAGYT
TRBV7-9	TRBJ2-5	ASSSGQGFETQY
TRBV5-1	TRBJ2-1	ASSPAGKDEQF
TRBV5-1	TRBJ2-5	ASSSSSWQETQY
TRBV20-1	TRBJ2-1	SASRRPTYNEQF
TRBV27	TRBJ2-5	ASSLEGTETQY
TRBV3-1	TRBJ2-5	ASSQEFGQGAKETQY
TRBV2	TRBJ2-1	ASSERKVGSDTRARGGFEQF
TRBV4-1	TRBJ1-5	ASSLGGGLNQPQH
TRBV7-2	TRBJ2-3	ASSLVVGLADTQY
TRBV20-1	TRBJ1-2	SASSTGTDYGYT
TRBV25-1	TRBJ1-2	ASSEFGTGYGYT
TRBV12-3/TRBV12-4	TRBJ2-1	ASSLGVLGDEQF
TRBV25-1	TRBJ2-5	ASSEGHGVETQY
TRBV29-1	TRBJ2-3	SVSGGDYPSTDTQY
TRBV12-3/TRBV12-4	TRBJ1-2	ASSYRDRDGYT
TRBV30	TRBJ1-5	AWSGRFYDGNQPQH
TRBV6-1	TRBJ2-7	ASSEGPAFTYEQY
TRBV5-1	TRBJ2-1	ASGLLAGGVNEQF
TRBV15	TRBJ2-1	ATSRSKVASSNEQF